One sample yielded the 18 T cell receptor beta chains listed below, sequenced in a study of T cells after yellow fever vaccination. Via MiXCR, TCRdb re-called the 5' RACE reads, giving one row per CDR3 protein. The repertoire has approximately 250,000 distinct CDR3 sequences, 3.6% of them found once; the top ten carry about a fifth. The sequencing here drew on PBMCs, taken 15 days after the yellow fever booster vaccination. These receptors originate from a man between 18 and 29 years old who received the YFV17D yellow fever vaccine.

This clonotype was counted many times. The gene calls are TRBV18 and TRBJ1-4; TRBD1 might be the D (6 bases). V was pared by 3 bases and J by 6 bases, with 17 bases between. The length of the CDR3 is 16 residues. Germline V lookup: CDR1 KGHSH, CDR2 LQKENI. The CDR3 DNA sequence: TGTGCCAGCTCACCCACGCAAAGTGAGGGGGATGAAAAACTGTTTTTT. Translating gives CASSPTQSEGDEKLFF.

CDR3 amino acids: CASTIDRVSPQHF. The CDR3 region has the DNA TGTGCCAGCACAATAGACAGGGTATCGCCCCAGCATTTT. This chain joins TRBV12-3 or TRBV12-4 and TRBJ1-5, with TRBD1 matching over 7 bases. There are 13 residues in the CDR3. J gave up 9 bases and V 7 bases, and 9 bases lay outside the gene matches.

The sample holds many counts of this clonotype. V and J are TRBV29-1 and TRBJ1-2; a weak D match, TRBD1 (5 bases). Germline V gene lookup returns CDR1 SQVTM and CDR2 ANQGSEA. V was pared by 1 base and J by 4 bases, with 10 bases between. CDR3 size: 13 residues. CDR3 loop: CSVEGGGTYGYTF. The DNA for the CDR3 is TGCAGCGTTGAAGGTGGAGGGACCTATGGCTACACCTTC. Combining the CDR3 with reference TRBV29-1 and TRBJ1-2 gives the whole variable domain SAVISQKPSRDICQRGTSLTIQCQVDSQVTMMFWYRQQPGQSLTLIATANQGSEATYESGFVIDKFPISRPNLTFSTLTVSNMSPEDSSIYLCSVEGGGTYGYTFGSGTRLTVV.

At least ten counts were recorded for this clonotype. The chain links TRBV29-1 to TRBJ1-2, with D hard to call. Germline loops: CDR1 SQVTM, CDR2 ANQGSEA. CDR3 size: 13 residues. V gave up 4 bases and J gave up 0 bases, with 9 bases separating them. DNA of the CDR3: TGCAGCGTTGTAAACAGAGCTAACTATGGCTACACCTTC. This codes for CSVVNRANYGYTF.

This clonotype was observed at least ten times. The chain joins TRBV27 to TRBJ2-5, with 8 bases lining up with TRBD2. Germline V gene sequence: CDR1 MNHEY, CDR2 SMNVEV (reference sequence). The length of the CDR3 is 15 residues. J was trimmed by 2 bases and V by 2 bases; bases with no gene match: 4. The DNA of the CDR3 is TGTGCCAGCAGTTTAGAAGCGGGGGTGCAAGAGACCCAGTACTTC. Protein sequence: CASSLEAGVQETQYF.

This clonotype was counted only a few times. The chain links TRBV20-1 to TRBJ2-7; D perhaps matches TRBD1 (5 bases). Trimming removed 0 bases from V and 5 bases from J, with 11 bases in between. CDR1 and CDR2 from the germline V gene are DFQATT and SNEGSKA (reference sequence). The CDR3 extends over 13 amino acids. In DNA, the CDR3 is TGCAGTGCTAGAGATACCAGGGATAACGAGCAGTACTTC. Translation gives CSARDTRDNEQYF.

This clonotype was observed at least ten times. The chain links TRBV24-1 to TRBJ1-5, with no clear D. Germline V lookup: CDR1 KGHDR, CDR2 SFDVKD. V was pared by 4 bases and J by 3 bases, with 12 bases between. CDR3 length equals 15 residues. The CDR3 DNA sequence: TGTGCCACCAGTGAGGGTAGCGGGTTCAATCAGCCCCAGCATTTT. Translation: CATSEGSGFNQPQHF.

The count of this clonotype is one. A read error may explain this, as a much larger clone is one base away. The chain joins TRBV6-1 to TRBJ1-1, with TRBD1 matching 7 bases. Per the germline V gene, CDR1 is MNHNS and CDR2 is SASEGT. The CDR3 has 13 residues. CDR3 in DNA: TGTGCCAGCAGCGAGACAGGGAACACTGAAGCTATCTTT. Translating gives CASSETGNTEAIF.

This clonotype came up many times. This sequence joins TRBV4-2 and TRBJ2-2; 11 nucleotides match TRBD1. J was trimmed by 7 bases and V by 3 bases; bases with no gene match: 4. CDR1 is LGHNA, CDR2 YNFKEQ, per germline. The CDR3 runs 15 residues. This CDR3 is CASSQDRGRGGELFF. For the CDR3, the DNA is TGTGCCAGCAGCCAGGACAGGGGGCGGGGCGGGGAGCTGTTTTTT.

This clonotype was observed many times. The chain's CDR3 is CSVSNVGEQYV. CDR3 bases: TGCAGCGTTTCGAATGTGGGGGAGCAGTACGTC. The chain combines TRBV29-1 with TRBJ2-7, with unresolved D. CDR3 size: 11 residues. Germline CDR1 SQVTM, CDR2 ANQGSEA. V was trimmed by 5 bases and J by 7 bases, leaving 12 bases between them.

At least ten counts were recorded for this clonotype. The gene calls are TRBV20-1 and TRBJ1-2; no definite D call. The V end lost 1 base, the J end lost 7 bases, and 7 bases lay between the germline ends. This CDR3 is 11 amino acids long. Looked up from germline, CDR1 is DFQATT and CDR2 is SNEGSKA (reference sequence). CDR3 sequence: CSARVNRGYTF. The CDR3 nucleotides read TGCAGTGCTAGAGTCAACCGTGGCTACACCTTC.

The table lists this clonotype with many counts. This sequence joins TRBV7-2 and TRBJ2-3; the D gene is possibly TRBD2 (6 bases). The CDR3 contains 16 residues. Germline assignment: CDR1 SGHTA and CDR2 FQGNSA. The ends were cut back, 7 bases at V and 2 bases at J, with 19 bases in the middle. The CDR3 loop is CASTSPGGISTDTQYF. In DNA, the CDR3 is TGTGCCAGCACCTCGCCCGGCGGGATTTCCACAGATACGCAGTATTTT.

This clonotype was recorded at least ten times. This chain uses TRBV4-3 with TRBJ2-2; D not resolved. The germline V gene has CDR1 LGHNA and CDR2 YSLEER. CDR3 length: 15 residues. V dropped 1 base and J dropped 6 bases, with 12 bases sitting between them. The DNA of the CDR3 is TGCGCCAGCAGCCAAGGGATCTTTTCGTCCGGGGAGCTGTTTTTT. It codes for CASSQGIFSSGELFF.

This clonotype was seen many times. CDR3: CASSRGHSDGYTF. DNA of the CDR3: TGTGCCAGCAGCAGGGGACATTCCGATGGCTACACCTTC. The chain uses TRBV6-2 or TRBV6-3 and TRBJ1-2, with a weak D call TRBD1 (6 bases). Germline CDR1 and CDR2: MNHEY and SVGEGT. V lost 6 bases, J lost 6 bases, and 14 bases lay in between. The CDR3 covers 13 residues.

In its sample, this clonotype was seen many times. The rearrangement links TRBV28 to TRBJ1-5; D call uncertain. Germline V gene sequence: CDR1 MDHEN, CDR2 SYDVKM. The germline V and J ends were trimmed by 7 bases and 5 bases, with 12 bases remaining between them. CDR3 size: 13 residues. Here the CDR3 reads CASNYNPDQPQHF. The CDR3 DNA is TGTGCCAGCAATTACAATCCAGATCAGCCCCAGCATTTT.

This clonotype has ten or more counts. This rearrangement joins TRBV7-2 to TRBJ1-1; unclear D gene. The CDR3 sequence is 15 residues long. V dropped 1 base and J dropped 0 bases, with 9 bases sitting between them. Per germline, CDR1 SGHTA and CDR2 FQGNSA. CDR3: CASSLVFSMNTEAFF. The CDR3, as DNA: TGTGCCAGCAGCTTAGTTTTCAGTATGAACACTGAAGCTTTCTTT.

There are many counts of this clonotype. This chain links TRBV18 with TRBJ1-5, with a weak D call TRBD1 (5 bases). V was shortened by 2 bases and J by 7 bases, with 15 bases between the two germline ends. The CDR3 is 15 amino acids. Per germline, CDR1 KGHSH and CDR2 LQKENI. The DNA of the CDR3 is TGTGCCAGCTCACCAGGAGTCAGCAGGGAACAGCCCCAGCATTTT. This encodes CASSPGVSREQPQHF.

This clonotype was found many times. The V and J genes are TRBV12-3 or TRBV12-4 and TRBJ1-1, with a tentative D call TRBD1 (5 bases). The length of the CDR3 is 13 residues. Trimming pared 6 bases from V and 3 bases from J, leaving 11 bases between. The chain's CDR3 is CASSSMGDTEAFF. DNA for the CDR3: TGTGCCAGCAGCTCCATGGGGGACACTGAAGCTTTCTTT.